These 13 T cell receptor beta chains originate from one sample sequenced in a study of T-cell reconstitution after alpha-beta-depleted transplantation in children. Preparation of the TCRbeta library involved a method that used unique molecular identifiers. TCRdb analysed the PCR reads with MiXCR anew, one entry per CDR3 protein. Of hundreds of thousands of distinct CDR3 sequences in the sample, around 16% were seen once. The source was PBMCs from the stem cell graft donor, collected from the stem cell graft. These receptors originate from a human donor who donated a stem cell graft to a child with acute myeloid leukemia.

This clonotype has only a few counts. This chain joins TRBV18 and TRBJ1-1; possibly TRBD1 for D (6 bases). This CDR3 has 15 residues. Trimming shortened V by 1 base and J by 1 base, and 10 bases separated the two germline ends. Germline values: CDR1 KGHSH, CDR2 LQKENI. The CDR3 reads CASSPRAGANTEAFF. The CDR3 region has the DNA TGTGCCAGCTCACCACGTGCAGGGGCGAACACTGAAGCTTTCTTT.

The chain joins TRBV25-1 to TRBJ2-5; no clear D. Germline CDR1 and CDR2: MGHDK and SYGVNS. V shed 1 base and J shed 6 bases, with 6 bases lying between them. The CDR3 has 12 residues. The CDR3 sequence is CASSEFHKTQYF. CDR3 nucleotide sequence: TGTGCCAGCAGTGAATTCCATAAGACCCAGTACTTC.

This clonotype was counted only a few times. The CDR3 sequence is CASSSAGGPEQYF. In DNA, the CDR3 is TGTGCCAGCAGCTCAGCGGGGGGGCCCGAGCAGTACTTC. This rearrangement joins TRBV7-2 to TRBJ2-7; TRBD2 aligns across 10 bases. J lost 6 bases, V lost 4 bases, and 3 bases had no gene match. The CDR3 is 13 residues long. Germline CDR1 is SGHTA and CDR2 is FQGNSA.

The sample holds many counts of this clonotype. The CDR3 bases are TGCAGTGCTAGGGGGCTAGAAGGCGGCCAAGAGACCCAGTACTTC. This sequence encodes CSARGLEGGQETQYF. The chain employs TRBV20-1 and TRBJ2-5, with D possibly being TRBD1 (5 bases). This CDR3 is 15 amino acids long. CDR1 DFQATT and CDR2 SNEGSKA come from the germline V gene (reference sequence). Trimming removed 3 bases at V and 1 base at J, with 15 bases between.

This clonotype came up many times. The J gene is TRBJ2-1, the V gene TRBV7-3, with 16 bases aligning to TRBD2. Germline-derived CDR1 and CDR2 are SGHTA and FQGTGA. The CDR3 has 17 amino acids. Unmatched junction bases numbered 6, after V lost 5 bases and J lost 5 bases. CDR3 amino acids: CASSVSGTSGGDNEQFF. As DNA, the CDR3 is TGTGCCAGCAGCGTATCCGGGACTAGCGGGGGGGACAATGAGCAGTTCTTC. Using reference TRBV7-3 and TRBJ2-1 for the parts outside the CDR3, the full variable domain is GAGVSQTPSNKVTEKGKYVELRCDPISGHTALYWYRQSLGQGPEFLIYFQGTGAADDSGLPNDRFFAVRPEGSVSTLKIQRTERGDSAVYLCASSVSGTSGGDNEQFFGPGTRLTVL.

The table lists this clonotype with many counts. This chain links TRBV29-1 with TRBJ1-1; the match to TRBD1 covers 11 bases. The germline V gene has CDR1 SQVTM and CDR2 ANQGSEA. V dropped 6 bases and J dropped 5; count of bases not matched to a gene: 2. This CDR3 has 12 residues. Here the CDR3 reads CSVDRGRTEAFF. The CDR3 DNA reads TGCAGCGTGGACAGGGGGCGGACTGAAGCTTTCTTT. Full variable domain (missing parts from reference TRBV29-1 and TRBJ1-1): SAVISQKPSRDICQRGTSLTIQCQVDSQVTMMFWYRQQPGQSLTLIATANQGSEATYESGFVIDKFPISRPNLTFSTLTVSNMSPEDSSIYLCSVDRGRTEAFFGQGTRLTVV.

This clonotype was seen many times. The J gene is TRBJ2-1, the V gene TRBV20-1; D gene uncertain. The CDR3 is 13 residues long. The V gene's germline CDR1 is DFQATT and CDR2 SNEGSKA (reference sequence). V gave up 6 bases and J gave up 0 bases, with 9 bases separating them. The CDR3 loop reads CSARSGSYNEQFF. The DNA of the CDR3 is TGCAGTGCCCGGTCGGGCTCCTACAATGAGCAGTTCTTC.

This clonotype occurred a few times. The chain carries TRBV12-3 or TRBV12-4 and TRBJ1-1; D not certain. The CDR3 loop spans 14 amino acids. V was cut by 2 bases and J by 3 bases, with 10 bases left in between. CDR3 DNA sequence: TGTGCCAGCAGTTTATGGGAGGCTGACACTGAAGCTTTCTTT. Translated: CASSLWEADTEAFF.

The CDR3 coding sequence is TGTGCCAGCAGGGGCAGGGACGGAGAAGAGACCCAGTACTTC. The encoded protein is CASRGRDGEETQYF. The rearrangement links TRBV12-3 or TRBV12-4 to TRBJ2-5; tentatively, D is TRBD1 or TRBD2 (5 bases each). Trimming pared 6 bases from V and 3 bases from J, leaving 14 bases between. The CDR3 extends over 14 amino acids.

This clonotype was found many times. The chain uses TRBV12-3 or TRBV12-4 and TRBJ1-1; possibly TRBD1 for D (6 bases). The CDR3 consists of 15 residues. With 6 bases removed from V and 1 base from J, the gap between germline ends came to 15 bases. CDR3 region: CASSPNRATNTEAFF. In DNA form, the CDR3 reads TGTGCCAGCAGCCCCAACAGGGCAACGAACACTGAAGCTTTCTTT.

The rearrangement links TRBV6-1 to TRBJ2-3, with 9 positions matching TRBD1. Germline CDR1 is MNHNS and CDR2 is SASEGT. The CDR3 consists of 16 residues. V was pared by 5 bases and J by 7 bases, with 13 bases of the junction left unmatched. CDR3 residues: CASSPSETGGFNTQYF. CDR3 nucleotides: TGTGCCAGCAGTCCGTCCGAGACAGGGGGGTTTAATACGCAGTATTTT.

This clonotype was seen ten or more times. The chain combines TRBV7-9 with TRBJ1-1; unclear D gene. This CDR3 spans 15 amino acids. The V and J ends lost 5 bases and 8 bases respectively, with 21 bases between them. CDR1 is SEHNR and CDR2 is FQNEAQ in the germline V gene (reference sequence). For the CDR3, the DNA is TGTGCCAGCAGCCCCCCGATTGAGTATTTTAGGGAAGCTTTCTTT. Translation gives CASSPPIEYFREAFF.

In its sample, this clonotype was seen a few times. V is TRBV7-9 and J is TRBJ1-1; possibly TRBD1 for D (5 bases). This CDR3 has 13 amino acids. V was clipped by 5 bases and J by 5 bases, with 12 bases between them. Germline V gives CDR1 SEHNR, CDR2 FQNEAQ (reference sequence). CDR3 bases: TGTGCCAGCAGCCCGGCAGGGCCAACTGAAGCTTTCTTT. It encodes CASSPAGPTEAFF.